This entry concerns a single TCR beta chain. The antigen remains unidentified. Trimming took 6 bases from V and 1 from J; bases not matched to a gene: 6. Germline CDR1 reads SGHAT; CDR2 reads FQNNGV. The CDR3 is made up of 16 amino acids. This sample was taken from a study of cytomegalovirus exposure and HLA in healthy donors. Findings and limits, study-wide: The authors assumed roughly uniform sequencing depth across donors for presence/absence analyses. In vitro data verified a few CMV-associated chains as specific for CMV antigens.

The PCR was carried out with 60 Vbeta primers and 13 Jbeta primers. Libraries were prepared by immunoSEQ multiplex PCR; TCRdb keeps only in-frame clonotypes and omits some of them. Found here are about 98,000 clones, around 68% of them singletons; the top ten hold over 2%. This sequence originates from a man in his forties or fifties in good health and CMV-seronegative. This chain links TRBV11-2 with TRBJ2-6; 7 bases fit TRBD1. Sequencing was done on a sample of PBMCs. CDR3 amino acids: CASSFPRGSGANVLTF. Written as DNA, the CDR3 is TGTGCCAGCAGTTTCCCCAGGGGGTCTGGGGCCAACGTCCTGACTTTC.